The present entry profiles one T cell receptor (beta chain) with its context. The antigen remains undetermined. CDR1 is SGHTA, CDR2 FQGNSA, per germline. CDR3 size: 16 residues. Trimming pared 1 base from V and 6 bases from J, leaving 16 bases between. These data are taken from a study of T cell responses to AZD1222 COVID-19 vaccine. As for the study in general: Second doses that came at about 4 or about 12 weeks were put together. Study-wide results and limits: Two AZD1222 doses significantly raised spike-specific TCR breadth and depth over controls. At 160-218 and 743-854, vaccine-associated CD4 TCRs were dominant, and they spanned spike. Regions left unmutated in variants are reportedly the target of nearly half of spike-specific TCRs.

The table came from immunoSEQ multiplex PCR; TCRdb's copy has only in-frame clones and leaves some out. The sample consists of about 94,000 clones, 90% of them appearing once. The receptor was isolated from an adult in good health. This sample comprised peripheral blood, obtained on day 0 of AZD1222 vaccination. The chain uses TRBV7-2 and TRBJ2-4; D perhaps matches TRBD1 (6 bases). CDR3 nucleotides: TGTGCCAGCAGCTTAGGGGGTTCAGGGGATGGAAACATTCAGTACTTC. Translation: CASSLGGSGDGNIQYF.